This T cell receptor beta chain appears in the sequencing data of a study of blood T cell repertoires in COVID-19 (dated by TCRdb to the early 2020s). For context, the study as a whole: Samples covering the acute and convalescent phases of COVID-19 were provided by collaborators in the United States, Italy and Spain. The material from the prospective study consisted of cDNA or gDNA derived from T cells, B-cell-depleted T cells, or PBMCs. Samples came from the ongoing ImmuneRACE study (first 160 participants) plus 1,254 subjects from 6 global collaborators. A freely available public database, intended as a resource for researchers studying the immune response to SARS-CoV-2, is where the repertoires were released. Sample metadata almost always included a de-identified subject ID, COVID-19 status, age in years and sex. HLA class I and class II types, where available, came from metadata supplied by the sample provider rather than from assay-based typing. The dataset comprised deeply sampled blood TCRbeta repertoires from subjects exposed to, actively infected with, or recovered from COVID-19. General findings and caveats noted by the study authors: How much clinical and demographic metadata was included differed by source and by participant, and the metadata was provided uncurated.

TCRbeta CDR3 regions were amplified from genomic DNA by means of the immunoSEQ Assay, a bias-controlled multiplex PCR. The authors processed their data as follows. The number of nucleated cells in each sample was estimated by amplification of reference gene primers within the assay. To quantify the absolute abundance of each unique TCRbeta CDR3 rearrangement, sequence reads were collapsed and filtered. For each sample, productive Simpson clonality was calculated as the square root of Simpson's diversity index over productive rearrangements. Imported from immuneACCESS, the table was reduced by TCRdb to in-frame sequences with V and J called. These copies leave out some clones; in studies compared against another copy, an unresolved V gene accounts for under half, and the cause of the remainder is not known. The DNA gave D and trimming, while V, J and clone size come from that table. This sample has about 80,000 clones in its table, and about four fifths of those were observed once. The ten most abundant clones make up more than 9% of the sample.

Whole blood was collected in K2EDTA tubes by collaborating institutions according to the institutions' own protocols. Collaborator samples were shipped for TCRbeta analysis as frozen whole blood, isolated PBMCs, or DNA extracted from either sample type. To note about this clone: Its target antigen remains unknown. Base qualities are not at hand, and no much larger clone is one base apart.

V was cut back by 3 bases and J by 1 base, leaving a gap of 12 bases between them. The germline V gene yields SGHTA for CDR1 and FQGNSA for CDR2. The CDR3, cysteine through phenylalanine, is 16 amino acids long. Just CDR3 DNA is preserved here, 48 bases in frame from base 1. Sequencing input: peripheral blood. The chain is encoded by TRBV7-2 joined to TRBJ2-2; the D gene is possibly TRBD1, with 6 bases matching. The TCR originated in a man between 60 and 75 years old with acute or convalescent COVID-19. The CDR3: CASSFQGSVNTGELFF. The sequence in DNA is TGTGCCAGCAGCTTTCAGGGGTCGGTGAACACCGGGGAGCTGTTTTTT.